These 2 T cell receptor beta chains were sequenced from one sample in a study of early T cells in non-severe SARS-CoV-2 infection. In TCRdb, the 5' RACE reads were re-called with MiXCR into one record per CDR3 protein. The sample comprises around 70,000 distinct CDR3 sequences, approximately 9% of which are singletons, and 3.2% rests with the top ten. Sequenced input: whole blood. These receptor sequences come from an adult who was a healthcare worker with PCR-confirmed SARS-CoV-2 infection or an uninfected control (not recorded which).

The table lists this clonotype with many counts. The gene calls are TRBV28 and TRBJ2-7; D remains ambiguous. The CDR3 has 15 amino acids. The V end was cut by 4 bases, the J end by 3 bases, with 16 bases between. In germline, CDR1 is MDHEN, CDR2 SYDVKM. Written as DNA, the CDR3 is TGTGCCAGCAGTTCTCTTTGGACGGACGACTACGAGCAGTACTTC. Amino acids: CASSSLWTDDYEQYF.

The table lists this clonotype with many counts. The chain uses TRBV10-3 and TRBJ2-4; D possibly corresponds to TRBD1 (5 bases). There are 14 residues in the CDR3. Trimming removed 6 bases at V and 5 bases at J, with 14 bases between. The germline gives CDR1 ENHRY, CDR2 SYGVKD. The CDR3: CAISQGTVQNIQYF. Here the CDR3 DNA reads TGTGCCATCAGCCAGGGAACCGTCCAAAACATTCAGTACTTC.